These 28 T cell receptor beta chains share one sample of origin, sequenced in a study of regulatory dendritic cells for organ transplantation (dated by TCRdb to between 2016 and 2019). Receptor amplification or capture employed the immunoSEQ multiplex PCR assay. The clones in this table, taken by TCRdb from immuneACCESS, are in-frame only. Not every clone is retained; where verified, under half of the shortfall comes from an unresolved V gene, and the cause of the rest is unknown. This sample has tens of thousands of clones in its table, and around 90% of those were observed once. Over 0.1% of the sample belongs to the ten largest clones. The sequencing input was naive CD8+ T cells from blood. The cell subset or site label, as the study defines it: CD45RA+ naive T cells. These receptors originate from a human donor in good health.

The CDR3 nucleotides read TGTGCCTGGAGTCAGGGTGGGCCTGAAGCTTTCTTT. Its translation is CAWSQGGPEAFF. J is TRBJ1-1 and V is TRBV30, with D possibly being TRBD1 (5 bases). V shed 2 bases and J shed 6 bases, with 10 bases lying between them. Germline V gene sequence: CDR1 GTSNPN, CDR2 SVGIG (reference sequence). The CDR3 runs to 12 residues. The variable domain in full, completed from reference TRBV30 and TRBJ1-1, reads SQTIHQWPATLVQPVGSPLSLECTVEGTSNPNLYWYRQAAGRGLQLLFYSVGIGQISSEVPQNLSASRPQDRQFILSSKKLLLSDSGFYLCAWSQGGPEAFFGQGTRLTVV.

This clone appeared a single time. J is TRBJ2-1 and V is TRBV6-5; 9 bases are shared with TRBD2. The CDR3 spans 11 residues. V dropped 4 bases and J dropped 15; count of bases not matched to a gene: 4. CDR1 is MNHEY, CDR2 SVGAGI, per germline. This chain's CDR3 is CASSSGTSPFF. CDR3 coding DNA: TGTGCCAGCAGTTCCGGGACTAGCCCGTTCTTC.

DNA of the CDR3: TGTGCCAGCAGCTTACCCCAGTCTAAGGGTAATGAAAAACTGTTTTTT. Protein: CASSLPQSKGNEKLFF. The rearrangement links TRBV7-9 to TRBJ1-4; D call uncertain. Between the trimmed V and J ends, which lost 2 bases and 4 bases, there was a span of 14 bases. Per germline, CDR1 SEHNR and CDR2 FQNEAQ (reference sequence). The CDR3 loop spans 16 amino acids.

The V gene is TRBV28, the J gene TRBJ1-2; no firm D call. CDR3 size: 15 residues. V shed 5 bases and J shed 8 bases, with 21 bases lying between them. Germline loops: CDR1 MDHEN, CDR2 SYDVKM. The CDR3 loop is CASSRLQAGLSGYTF. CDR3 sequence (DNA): TGTGCCAGCAGTCGTCTCCAGGCGGGATTAAGCGGCTACACCTTC.

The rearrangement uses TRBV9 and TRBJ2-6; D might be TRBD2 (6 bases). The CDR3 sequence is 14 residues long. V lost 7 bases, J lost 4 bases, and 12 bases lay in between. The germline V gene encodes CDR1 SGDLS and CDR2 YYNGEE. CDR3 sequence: CASGGGFGANVLTF. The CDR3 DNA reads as TGTGCCAGCGGAGGAGGGTTCGGGGCCAACGTCCTGACTTTC.

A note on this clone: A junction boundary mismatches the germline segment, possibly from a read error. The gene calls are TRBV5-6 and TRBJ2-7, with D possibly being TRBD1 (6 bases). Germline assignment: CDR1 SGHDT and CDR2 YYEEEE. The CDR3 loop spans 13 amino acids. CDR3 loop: CASSWGQGLEMNF. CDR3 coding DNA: TGTGCCAGCAGCTGGGGACAAGGCCTTGAGATGAACTTC.

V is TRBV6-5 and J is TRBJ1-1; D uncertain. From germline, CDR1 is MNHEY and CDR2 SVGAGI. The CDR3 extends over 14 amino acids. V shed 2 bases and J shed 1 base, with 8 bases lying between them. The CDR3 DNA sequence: TGTGCCAGCAGTTACGGACCCGCGAACACTGAAGCTTTCTTT. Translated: CASSYGPANTEAFF.

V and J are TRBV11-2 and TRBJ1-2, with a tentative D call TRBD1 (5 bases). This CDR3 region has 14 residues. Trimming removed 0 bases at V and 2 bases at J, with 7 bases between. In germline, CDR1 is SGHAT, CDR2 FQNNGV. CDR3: CASSLDRENYGYTF. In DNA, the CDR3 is TGTGCCAGCAGCTTAGACAGGGAGAACTATGGCTACACCTTC.

The CDR3 nucleotides are TGTGCCAGCAGTTCGAGGGCGACAGGGCATCACGGGACCCAGTACTTC. Translating it yields CASSSRATGHHGTQYF. This chain connects TRBV6-6 to TRBJ2-5; 7 nucleotides agree with TRBD1. J gave up 7 bases and V 4 bases, and 15 bases lay outside the gene matches. This CDR3 has 16 residues. Germline values: CDR1 MNHNY, CDR2 SVGAGI (reference sequence).

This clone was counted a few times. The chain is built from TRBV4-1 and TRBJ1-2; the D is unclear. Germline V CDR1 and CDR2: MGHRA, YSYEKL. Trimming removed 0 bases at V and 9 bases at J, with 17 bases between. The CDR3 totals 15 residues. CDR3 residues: CASSQEDLIHDRYTF. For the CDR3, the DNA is TGCGCCAGCAGCCAAGAGGACCTAATACATGACCGCTACACCTTC.

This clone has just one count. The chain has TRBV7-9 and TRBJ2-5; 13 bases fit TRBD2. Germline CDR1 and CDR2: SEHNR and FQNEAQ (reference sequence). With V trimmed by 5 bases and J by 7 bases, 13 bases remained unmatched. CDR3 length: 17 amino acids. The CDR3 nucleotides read TGTGCCAGCAGCCAAACCGGGACTAGCGGGGACCCTCGGACCCAGTACTTC. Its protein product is CASSQTGTSGDPRTQYF.

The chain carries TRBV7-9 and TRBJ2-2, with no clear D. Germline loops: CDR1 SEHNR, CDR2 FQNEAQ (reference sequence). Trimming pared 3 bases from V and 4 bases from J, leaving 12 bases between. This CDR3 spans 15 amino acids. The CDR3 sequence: CASSFLTLVTGELFF. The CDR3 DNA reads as TGTGCCAGCAGCTTTCTCACGCTTGTCACCGGGGAGCTGTTTTTT.

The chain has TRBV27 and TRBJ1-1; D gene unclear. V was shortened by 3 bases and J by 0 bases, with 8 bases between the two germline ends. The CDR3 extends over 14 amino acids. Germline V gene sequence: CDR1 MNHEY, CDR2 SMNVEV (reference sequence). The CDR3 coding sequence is TGTGCCAGCAGTTTTCGGGCCCTGAACACTGAAGCTTTCTTT. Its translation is CASSFRALNTEAFF.

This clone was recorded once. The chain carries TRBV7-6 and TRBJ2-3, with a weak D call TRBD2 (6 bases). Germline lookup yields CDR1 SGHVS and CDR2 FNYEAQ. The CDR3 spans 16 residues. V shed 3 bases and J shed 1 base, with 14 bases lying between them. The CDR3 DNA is TGTGCCAGCAGCTTTACGGGGGAGATGGGCACAGATACGCAGTATTTT. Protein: CASSFTGEMGTDTQYF.

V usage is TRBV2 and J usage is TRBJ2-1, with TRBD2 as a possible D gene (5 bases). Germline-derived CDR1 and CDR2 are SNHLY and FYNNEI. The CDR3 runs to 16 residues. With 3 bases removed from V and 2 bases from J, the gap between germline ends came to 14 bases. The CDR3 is CASSDVRLAAYNEQFF. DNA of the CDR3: TGTGCCAGCAGTGATGTGCGGCTAGCTGCCTACAATGAGCAGTTCTTC.

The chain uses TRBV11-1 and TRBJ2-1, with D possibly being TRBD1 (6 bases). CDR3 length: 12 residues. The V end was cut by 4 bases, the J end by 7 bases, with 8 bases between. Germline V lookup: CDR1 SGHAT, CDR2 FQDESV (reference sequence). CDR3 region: CASSSQGNEQFF. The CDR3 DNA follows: TGTGCCAGCAGCTCCCAGGGGAATGAGCAGTTCTTC.

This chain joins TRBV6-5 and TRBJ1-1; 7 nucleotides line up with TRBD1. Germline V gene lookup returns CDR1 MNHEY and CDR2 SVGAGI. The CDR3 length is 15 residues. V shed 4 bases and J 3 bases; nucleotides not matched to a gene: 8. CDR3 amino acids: CASSLQGLLDTEAFF. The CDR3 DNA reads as TGTGCCAGCAGTTTACAGGGGTTGTTGGACACTGAAGCTTTCTTT.

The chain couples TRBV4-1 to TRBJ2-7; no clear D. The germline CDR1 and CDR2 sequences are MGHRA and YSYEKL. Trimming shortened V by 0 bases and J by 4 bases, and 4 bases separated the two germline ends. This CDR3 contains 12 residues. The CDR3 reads CASSQEGYEQYF. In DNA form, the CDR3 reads TGCGCCAGCAGCCAAGAAGGGTACGAGCAGTACTTC.

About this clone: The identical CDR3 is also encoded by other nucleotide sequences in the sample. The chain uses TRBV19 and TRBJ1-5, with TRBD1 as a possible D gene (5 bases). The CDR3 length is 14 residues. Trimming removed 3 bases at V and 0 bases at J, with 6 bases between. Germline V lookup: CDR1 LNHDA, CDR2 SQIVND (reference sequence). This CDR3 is CASSIRDSNQPQHF. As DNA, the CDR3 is TGTGCCAGTAGTATCAGGGATAGCAATCAGCCCCAGCATTTT.

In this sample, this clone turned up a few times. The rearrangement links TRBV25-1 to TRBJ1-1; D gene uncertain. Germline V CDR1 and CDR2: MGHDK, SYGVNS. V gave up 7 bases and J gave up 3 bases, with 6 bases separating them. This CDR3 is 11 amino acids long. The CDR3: CASIQYTEAFF. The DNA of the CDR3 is TGTGCCAGCATTCAATACACTGAAGCTTTCTTT.

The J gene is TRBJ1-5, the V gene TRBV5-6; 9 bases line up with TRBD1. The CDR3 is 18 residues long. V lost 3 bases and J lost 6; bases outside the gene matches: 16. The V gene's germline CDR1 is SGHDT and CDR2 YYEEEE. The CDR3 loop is CASSSGPSGQGRGQPQHF. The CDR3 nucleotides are TGTGCCAGCAGCTCCGGACCGTCGGGACAGGGAAGAGGTCAGCCCCAGCATTTT.

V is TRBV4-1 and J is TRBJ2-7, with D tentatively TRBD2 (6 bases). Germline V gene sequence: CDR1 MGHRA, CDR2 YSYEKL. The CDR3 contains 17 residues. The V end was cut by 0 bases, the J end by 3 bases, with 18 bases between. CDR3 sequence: CASSQDRGVAGSYEQYF. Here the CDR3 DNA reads TGCGCCAGCAGCCAAGATAGAGGGGTTGCGGGGAGCTACGAGCAGTACTTC.

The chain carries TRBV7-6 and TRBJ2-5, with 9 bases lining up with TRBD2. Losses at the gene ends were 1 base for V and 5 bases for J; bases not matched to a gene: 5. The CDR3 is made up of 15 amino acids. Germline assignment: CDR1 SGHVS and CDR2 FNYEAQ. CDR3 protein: CASSLVASGGETQYF. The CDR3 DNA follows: TGTGCCAGCAGCTTAGTCGCCAGCGGGGGGGAGACCCAGTACTTC.

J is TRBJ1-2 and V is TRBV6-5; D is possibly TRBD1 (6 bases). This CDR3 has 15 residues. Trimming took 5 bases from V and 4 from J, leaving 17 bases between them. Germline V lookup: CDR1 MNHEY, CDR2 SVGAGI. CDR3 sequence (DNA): TGTGCCAGCAGTAATTGGGACACAACCAGCTATGGCTACACCTTC. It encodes CASSNWDTTSYGYTF.

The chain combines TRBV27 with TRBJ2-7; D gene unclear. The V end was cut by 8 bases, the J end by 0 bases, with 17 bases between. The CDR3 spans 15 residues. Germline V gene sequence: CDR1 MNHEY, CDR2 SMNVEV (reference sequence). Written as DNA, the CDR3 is TGTGCCAGCTCCCCGGCGGCCCCACCCTCCTACGAGCAGTACTTC. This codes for CASSPAAPPSYEQYF.

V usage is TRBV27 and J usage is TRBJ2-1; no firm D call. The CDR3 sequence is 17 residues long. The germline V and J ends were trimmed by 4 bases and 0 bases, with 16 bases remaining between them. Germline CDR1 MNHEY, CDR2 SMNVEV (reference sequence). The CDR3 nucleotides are TGTGCCAGCAGTTACCAGCGTGGACCGAGCTCCTACAATGAGCAGTTCTTC. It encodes CASSYQRGPSSYNEQFF.

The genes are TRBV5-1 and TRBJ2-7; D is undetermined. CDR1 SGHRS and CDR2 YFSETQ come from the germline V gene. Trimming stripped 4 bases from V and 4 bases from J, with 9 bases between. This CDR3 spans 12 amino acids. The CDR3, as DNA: TGCGCCAGCAGCCTTGGAGTTTACGAGCAGTACTTC. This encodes CASSLGVYEQYF.

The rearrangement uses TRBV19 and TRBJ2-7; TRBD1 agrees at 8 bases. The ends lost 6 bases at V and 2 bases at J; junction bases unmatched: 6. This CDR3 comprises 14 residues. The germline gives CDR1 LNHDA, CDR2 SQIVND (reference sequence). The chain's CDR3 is CASREDREAYEQYF. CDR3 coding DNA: TGTGCCAGTAGAGAGGACAGGGAGGCCTACGAGCAGTACTTC.